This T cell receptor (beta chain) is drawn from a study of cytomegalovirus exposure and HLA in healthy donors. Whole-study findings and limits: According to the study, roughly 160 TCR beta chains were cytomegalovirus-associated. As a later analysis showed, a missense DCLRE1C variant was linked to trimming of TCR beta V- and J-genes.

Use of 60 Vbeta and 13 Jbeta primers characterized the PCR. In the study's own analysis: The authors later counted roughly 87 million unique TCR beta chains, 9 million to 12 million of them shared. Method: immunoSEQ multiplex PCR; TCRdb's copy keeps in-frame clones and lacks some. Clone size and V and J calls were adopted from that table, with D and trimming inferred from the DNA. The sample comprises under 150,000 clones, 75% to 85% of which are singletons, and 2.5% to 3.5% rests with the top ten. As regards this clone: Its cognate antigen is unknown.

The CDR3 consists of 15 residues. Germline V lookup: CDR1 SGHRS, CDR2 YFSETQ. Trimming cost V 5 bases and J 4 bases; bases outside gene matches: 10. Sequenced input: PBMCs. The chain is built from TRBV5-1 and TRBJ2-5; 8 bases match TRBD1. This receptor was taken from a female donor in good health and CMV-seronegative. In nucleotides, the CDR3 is TGCGCCAGCAGGCCAGGGGGCGCCTTGGGAGAGACCCAGTACTTC. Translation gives CASRPGGALGETQYF.